Below, 20 T cell receptor beta chains from the same sample are listed, as sequenced in a study of blood T cell repertoires in COVID-19. Sequenced by immunoSEQ multiplex PCR; TCRdb stores in-frame clones only, minus some. The sample yields roughly 190,000 clones, about four fifths seen once. Sequences were obtained from peripheral blood. The receptors here all came from a human donor with acute or convalescent COVID-19. The donor label of this sample is uncertain.

V usage is TRBV7-6 and J usage is TRBJ1-5; weak D call: TRBD1 (5 bases). V lost 8 bases to trimming and J lost 4 bases, with 15 bases between them. This CDR3 region has 14 residues. Germline V gene sequence: CDR1 SGHVS, CDR2 FNYEAQ. In nucleotides, the CDR3 is TGTGCCAGCGGGGAGGGACCCACGAATCAGCCCCAGCATTTT. This sequence encodes CASGEGPTNQPQHF.

This rearrangement joins TRBV11-2 to TRBJ2-6; no clear D gene. Trimming removed 3 bases from V and 4 bases from J, with 10 bases in between. Germline assignment: CDR1 SGHAT and CDR2 FQNNGV. The CDR3 has 15 amino acids. For the CDR3, the DNA is TGTGCCAGCAGCTTGAGGTCGTCCGGGGCCAACGTCCTGACTTTC. Its protein product is CASSLRSSGANVLTF.

V usage is TRBV2 and J usage is TRBJ1-4; TRBD1 agrees at 12 bases. V trimming: 2 bases; J trimming: 7 bases; junction bases outside the gene matches: 5. This CDR3 has 16 amino acids. Germline V gives CDR1 SNHLY, CDR2 FYNNEI. In DNA, the CDR3 is TGTGCCAGCAGTGAACGGGACAGGGGGCAGAGTGAAAAACTGTTTTTT. The encoded protein is CASSERDRGQSEKLFF. Full variable domain (missing parts from reference TRBV2 and TRBJ1-4): EPEVTQTPSHQVTQMGQEVILRCVPISNHLYFYWYRQILGQKVEFLVSFYNNEISEKSEIFDDQFSVERPDGSNFTLKIRSTKLEDSAMYFCASSERDRGQSEKLFFGSGTQLSVL.

This sequence joins TRBV5-1 and TRBJ2-3; no reliable D call. V lost 5 bases to trimming and J lost 4 bases, with 8 bases between them. Germline CDR1 and CDR2: SGHRS and YFSETQ. The CDR3 loop spans 12 amino acids. In DNA, the CDR3 is TGCGCCAGCAGTGCGAGCCCAGATACGCAGTATTTT. It codes for CASSASPDTQYF.

The J gene is TRBJ2-1, the V gene TRBV5-8; D remains unclear. The ends were cut back, 6 bases at V and 3 bases at J, with 16 bases in the middle. CDR1 and CDR2 (germline): SGHTS, YDEGEE. CDR3 length equals 15 residues. The CDR3 here is CASTAASRLYNEQFF. The CDR3 DNA follows: TGTGCCAGCACCGCTGCTAGTCGGCTCTACAATGAGCAGTTCTTC.

The V and J genes are TRBV6-5 and TRBJ2-6; D is unresolved. The germline V gene encodes CDR1 MNHEY and CDR2 SVGAGI. This CDR3 is built from 10 residues. V lost 5 bases and J 10 bases, leaving 3 bases between the germline ends. The CDR3 protein is CASSQNVLTF. The CDR3 region has the DNA TGTGCCAGCAGTCAAAACGTCCTGACTTTC.

J is TRBJ1-1 and V is TRBV6-5; 8 positions agree with TRBD1. CDR3 size: 15 residues. V dropped 4 bases and J dropped 6; count of bases not matched to a gene: 10. Germline V CDR1 and CDR2: MNHEY, SVGAGI. The CDR3 loop reads CASSWVYGQGSEAFF. As DNA, the CDR3 is TGTGCCAGCAGTTGGGTTTACGGACAGGGCTCTGAAGCTTTCTTT.

There are a few counts of this clone. The chain links TRBV28 to TRBJ2-4, with 7 bases fitting TRBD2. CDR3 size: 18 residues. Germline-derived CDR1 and CDR2 are MDHEN and SYDVKM. J was trimmed by 0 bases and V by 3 bases; bases with no gene match: 11. In DNA form, the CDR3 reads TGTGCCAGCAGTTTTAATGTCGGGAGGAAACTAGCCAAAAACATTCAGTACTTC. Amino acids: CASSFNVGRKLAKNIQYF. Filled out from reference TRBV28 and TRBJ2-4, the complete variable domain reads DVKVTQSSRYLVKRTGEKVFLECVQDMDHENMFWYRQDPGLGLRLIYFSYDVKMKEKGDIPEGYSVSREKKERFSLILESASTNQTSMYLCASSFNVGRKLAKNIQYFGAGTRLSVL.

For this clone: A read error may explain this, as a much larger clone is one base away. The chain combines TRBV7-2 with TRBJ1-5; D is unresolved. Deletions cut 1 base from V and 3 bases from J, with 4 bases between. Germline V lookup: CDR1 SGHTA, CDR2 FQGNSA. This CDR3 has 13 residues. The CDR3 reads CASSLDINQPQHF. DNA of the CDR3: TGTGCCAGCAGCTTAGACATCAATCAGCCCCAGCATTTT.

The J gene is TRBJ2-7, the V gene TRBV10-3; a possible D gene is TRBD1 (6 bases). CDR3 size: 15 residues. Germline-derived CDR1 and CDR2 are ENHRY and SYGVKD. V was trimmed by 5 bases and J by 1 base, leaving 15 bases between them. CDR3 coding DNA: TGTGCCATCAGTAGGGGGTCTGGCGGTTCCTACGAGCAGTACTTC. This sequence encodes CAISRGSGGSYEQYF.

This CDR3 reads CASSGDRNQPQHF. In DNA, the CDR3 is TGTGCCAGCAGCGGAGACAGGAATCAGCCCCAGCATTTT. The V gene is TRBV7-2, the J gene TRBJ1-5; a weak D match, TRBD1 (6 bases). Trimming stripped 5 bases from V and 4 bases from J, with 9 bases between. CDR1 is SGHTA and CDR2 is FQGNSA in the germline V gene. This CDR3 region has 13 residues.

The chain is built from TRBV4-1 and TRBJ1-3, with TRBD1 matching over 12 bases. Germline CDR1 MGHRA, CDR2 YSYEKL. Trimming removed 5 bases from V and 6 bases from J; junction bases left unmatched: 8. The CDR3 sequence is 16 residues long. CDR3 amino acids: CASSSRDRGRENTIYF. DNA of the CDR3: TGCGCCAGCAGCTCCCGGGACAGGGGGCGGGAAAACACCATATATTTT.

The chain uses TRBV7-2 and TRBJ2-7; 15 bases fit TRBD2. CDR1 and CDR2 from the germline V gene are SGHTA and FQGNSA. CDR3 length equals 17 residues. Losses at the gene ends were 1 base for V and 2 bases for J; bases not matched to a gene: 3. DNA of the CDR3: TGTGCCAGCAGCTTAGAGGGACTAGCGGGAGGCCCCTACGAGCAGTACTTC. Protein: CASSLEGLAGGPYEQYF.

The chain uses TRBV13 and TRBJ2-7, with D perhaps TRBD2 (5 bases). CDR3 length: 13 residues. With 5 bases removed from V and 3 bases from J, the gap between germline ends came to 11 bases. Germline CDR1 reads PRHDT; CDR2 reads FYEKMQ (reference sequence). The CDR3 protein is CASSPGVLYEQYF. DNA for the CDR3: TGTGCCAGCAGCCCCGGGGTTCTCTACGAGCAGTACTTC. The full variable domain, completed using reference TRBV13 and TRBJ2-7, is AAGVIQSPRHLIKEKRETATLKCYPIPRHDTVYWYQQGPGQDPQFLISFYEKMQSDKGSIPDRFSAQQFSDYHSELNMSSLELGDSALYFCASSPGVLYEQYFGPGTRLTVT.

The J gene is TRBJ1-1, the V gene TRBV7-9; D not resolved. Germline CDR1 reads SEHNR; CDR2 reads FQNEAQ (reference sequence). With 1 base removed from V and 4 bases from J, the gap between germline ends came to 10 bases. The CDR3 runs to 14 residues. The CDR3 bases are TGTGCCAGCAGCTTAGATGTAGAGAGCACTGAAGCTTTCTTT. Residues: CASSLDVESTEAFF.

This rearrangement joins TRBV30 to TRBJ2-1; no clear D. CDR1 is GTSNPN, CDR2 SVGIG, per germline (reference sequence). V dropped 3 bases and J dropped 4 bases, with 10 bases sitting between them. This CDR3 spans 13 amino acids. The CDR3 spells CAWSPTPYNEQFF. CDR3 DNA sequence: TGTGCCTGGAGCCCTACCCCTTACAATGAGCAGTTCTTC.

DNA of the CDR3: TGTGCCAGCCACGTAGCGGGGGGCGCGGGGTTAGGCTACACCTTC. Its protein product is CASHVAGGAGLGYTF. The rearrangement joins TRBV2 to TRBJ1-2, with TRBD1 as a possible D gene (6 bases). Between the trimmed V and J ends, which lost 8 bases and 8 bases, there was a span of 24 bases. Germline CDR1 is SNHLY and CDR2 is FYNNEI. This CDR3 is 15 amino acids long.

The chain carries TRBV10-3 and TRBJ2-1; 12 bases map to TRBD1. This CDR3 is built from 14 residues. V trimming: 10 bases; J trimming: 9 bases; junction bases outside the gene matches: 10. Germline V gives CDR1 ENHRY, CDR2 SYGVKD. The CDR3 DNA sequence: TGTGCCACTCGGTCTGGGACAGGGGGCAGTGAGCAGTTCTTC. Translated: CATRSGTGGSEQFF.

This clone turned up a few times. J is TRBJ2-7 and V is TRBV5-1; 11 bases map to TRBD2. This CDR3 has 16 amino acids. V shed 4 bases and J 4 bases; nucleotides not matched to a gene: 10. Germline CDR1 is SGHRS and CDR2 is YFSETQ. CDR3 DNA: TGCGCCAGCAGCCTGGGGGATCTAGCGGGAGGATACGAGCAGTACTTC. Amino acids: CASSLGDLAGGYEQYF. The whole variable domain, remainder taken from reference TRBV5-1 and TRBJ2-7, is KAGVTQTPRYLIKTRGQQVTLSCSPISGHRSVSWYQQTPGQGLQFLFEYFSETQRNKGNFPGRFSGRQFSNSRSEMNVSTLELGDSALYLCASSLGDLAGGYEQYFGPGTRLTVT.

This sequence joins TRBV29-1 and TRBJ2-1, with TRBD2 matching 13 bases. V shed 7 bases, J shed 3 bases, and the junction held 12 bases outside the gene matches. The CDR3 has 17 amino acids. The germline gives CDR1 SQVTM, CDR2 ANQGSEA. As DNA, the CDR3 is TGCAGCGCCCCACTAGCGGGAGGGCCTATAGGCTACAATGAGCAGTTCTTC. Amino acids: CSAPLAGGPIGYNEQFF.